These 18 T cell receptor beta chains came from one sample sequenced in a study of radiotherapy plus CTLA-4 blockade in lung cancer. The assay was immunoSEQ multiplex PCR, and TCRdb's table has in-frame clones only and misses some. Of 28,000 or so clones in the sample, approximately 80% were seen once. Material: peripheral blood, obtained from a patient treated with radiotherapy plus ipilimumab. These receptors came from a human donor with non-small cell lung cancer who had stable disease on radiotherapy plus ipilimumab.

This rearrangement joins TRBV18 to TRBJ1-1; 7 bases are a match to TRBD1. Germline trimming cut 2 bases from V and 6 bases from J; bases unmatched to any gene: 9. Germline loops: CDR1 KGHSH, CDR2 LQKENI. The CDR3 covers 15 residues. CDR3 sequence: CASSPGDRVLPEAFF. CDR3 DNA: TGTGCCAGCTCACCAGGGGACAGAGTCCTACCTGAAGCTTTCTTT. Full variable domain (remainder filled in from reference TRBV18 and TRBJ1-1): NAGVMQNPRHLVRRRGQEARLRCSPMKGHSHVYWYRQLPEEGLKFMVYLQKENIIDESGMPKERFSAEFPKEGPSILRIQQVVRGDSAAYFCASSPGDRVLPEAFFGQGTRLTVV.

This chain uses TRBV28 with TRBJ1-1; D ambiguous. Germline V gene data show CDR1 as MDHEN and CDR2 as SYDVKM. This CDR3 comprises 17 residues. V was pared by 4 bases and J by 7 bases, with 25 bases between. In DNA form, the CDR3 reads TGTGCCAGCAGTTCCTATGGCTACCCGGTGACAAACTATGAAGCTTTCTTT. Translating gives CASSSYGYPVTNYEAFF.

This sequence joins TRBV4-3 and TRBJ2-1; D unresolved. Germline V gene data show CDR1 as LGHNA and CDR2 as YSLEER. Trimming left V 4 bases short and J 5 bases short, with 12 bases between. This CDR3 is built from 14 residues. DNA of the CDR3: TGCGCCAGCAGCCCATCTCAGCTGAACAATGAGCAGTTCTTC. Translation gives CASSPSQLNNEQFF.

The rearrangement links TRBV9 to TRBJ2-4, with unresolved D. Trimming left V 4 bases short and J 0 bases short, with 11 bases between. The length of the CDR3 is 15 residues. Germline V lookup: CDR1 SGDLS, CDR2 YYNGEE. The CDR3 here is CASSPYSQAKNIQYF. The CDR3 DNA is TGTGCCAGCAGCCCTTATAGTCAAGCCAAAAACATTCAGTACTTC.

The chain carries TRBV19 and TRBJ1-2; TRBD1 matches at 9 bases. There are 13 residues in the CDR3. After removal of 6 bases from V and 6 bases from J, the junction contained 5 bases not matched to a gene. The germline CDR1 and CDR2 sequences are LNHDA and SQIVND (reference sequence). CDR3 sequence: CASRTQGADGYTF. Here the CDR3 DNA reads TGTGCCAGTAGGACACAGGGGGCGGATGGCTACACCTTC.

The table lists this clone with a count of one. This rearrangement joins TRBV7-6 to TRBJ2-5; possible D gene TRBD1, 6 bases. Trimming took 3 bases from V and 5 from J, leaving 10 bases between them. CDR3 length: 13 residues. The V gene's germline CDR1 is SGHVS and CDR2 FNYEAQ. The CDR3 DNA reads TGTGCCAGCAGCTTCACAGGGATTGAGACCCAGTACTTC. It codes for CASSFTGIETQYF.

The chain joins TRBV6-5 to TRBJ1-6; possible D gene TRBD1, 6 bases. The CDR3 is made up of 14 amino acids. Germline V gene sequence: CDR1 MNHEY, CDR2 SVGAGI. Deletions cut 5 bases from V and 8 bases from J, with 13 bases between. The CDR3 sequence is CASSRTDLDSPLHF. The CDR3 DNA reads TGTGCCAGCAGTCGGACAGACCTCGATTCACCCCTCCACTTT.

The J gene is TRBJ1-1, the V gene TRBV5-1, with D perhaps TRBD1 (5 bases). This CDR3 has 11 residues. V was clipped by 2 bases and J by 6 bases, with 5 bases between them. The V gene's germline CDR1 is SGHRS and CDR2 YFSETQ. In nucleotides, the CDR3 is TGCGCCAGCAGCTTAGGGGCTGAAGCTTTCTTT. Translated: CASSLGAEAFF. The complete variable domain, with remaining parts taken from reference TRBV5-1 and TRBJ1-1, reads KAGVTQTPRYLIKTRGQQVTLSCSPISGHRSVSWYQQTPGQGLQFLFEYFSETQRNKGNFPGRFSGRQFSNSRSEMNVSTLELGDSALYLCASSLGAEAFFGQGTRLTVV.

This clone was counted a few times. This CDR3 is CASSSARTSKNIQYF. CDR3 nucleotide sequence: TGTGCCAGCAGTTCGGCGAGGACATCCAAAAACATTCAGTACTTC. This chain joins TRBV27 and TRBJ2-4, with a weak D call TRBD1 (5 bases). Trimming stripped 4 bases from V and 2 bases from J, with 12 bases between. The germline V gene has CDR1 MNHEY and CDR2 SMNVEV (reference sequence). The CDR3 is 15 amino acids.

CDR3 nucleotide sequence: TGTGCCAGTGGGACAGAACCCAATCAGCCCCAGCATTTT. Its protein product is CASGTEPNQPQHF. This chain uses TRBV11-2 with TRBJ1-5; TRBD1 agrees at 7 bases. CDR1 and CDR2 (germline): SGHAT, FQNNGV. The CDR3 runs 13 residues. The trim removed 9 bases at V and 3 bases at J, leaving 5 bases unmatched.

The chain has TRBV7-9 and TRBJ2-7; 10 bases map to TRBD2. Germline V lookup: CDR1 SEHNR, CDR2 FQNEAQ (reference sequence). V shed 4 bases and J 3 bases; nucleotides not matched to a gene: 15. The CDR3 loop spans 18 amino acids. The CDR3 sequence is CASSSHLSTSGAHYEQYF. CDR3 sequence (DNA): TGTGCCAGCAGCTCCCACCTCTCAACTAGCGGGGCTCACTACGAGCAGTACTTC.

The gene calls are TRBV15 and TRBJ2-2; unclear D gene. The germline V gene has CDR1 LNHNV and CDR2 YYDKDF (reference sequence). V lost 5 bases, J lost 5 bases, and 3 bases lay in between. The CDR3 length is 11 residues. The CDR3 loop is CATSETGELFF. The DNA for the CDR3 is TGTGCCACCAGCGAGACCGGGGAGCTGTTTTTT.

The chain couples TRBV14 to TRBJ2-1, with 15 nucleotides matching TRBD2. Germline values: CDR1 SGHDN, CDR2 FVKESK. The CDR3 consists of 16 residues. V shed 0 bases and J 12 bases; nucleotides not matched to a gene: 6. The CDR3 loop is CASSQEVRTSGGAQFF. CDR3 sequence (DNA): TGTGCCAGCAGCCAAGAAGTAAGGACTAGCGGGGGGGCGCAGTTCTTC.

The J gene is TRBJ2-5, the V gene TRBV7-7, with 8 bases matching TRBD1. The V segment lost 4 bases and the J segment 1 base; nucleotides outside the gene matches: 2. Germline V gene lookup returns CDR1 SSHAT and CDR2 FNYEAQ (reference sequence). The CDR3 is 14 residues long. The CDR3 sequence is CASSSTGGQETQYF. The CDR3, as DNA: TGTGCCAGCAGCTCCACAGGGGGCCAAGAGACCCAGTACTTC.

The chain links TRBV4-1 to TRBJ2-3; TRBD2 matches at 9 bases. Trimming cost V 1 base and J 0 bases; bases outside gene matches: 5. This CDR3 is built from 17 residues. The germline V gene has CDR1 MGHRA and CDR2 YSYEKL. The CDR3 nucleotides are TGCGCCAGCAGCCAAGGGGTGACTAGCGGCAGCACAGATACGCAGTATTTT. This sequence encodes CASSQGVTSGSTDTQYF.

The J gene is TRBJ1-2, the V gene TRBV5-4, with 11 bases aligning to TRBD1. Germline V gene lookup returns CDR1 SGHNT and CDR2 YYREEE (reference sequence). V lost 4 bases, J lost 9 bases, and 5 bases stayed unmatched. CDR3 length equals 13 residues. The CDR3 bases are TGTGCCAGCAGCGGGGGACAGGGGGTTAGCTACACCTTC. This encodes CASSGGQGVSYTF.

The chain carries TRBV6-6 and TRBJ1-2, with 8 bases matching TRBD1. This CDR3 is built from 15 residues. Losses at the gene ends were 1 base for V and 6 bases for J; bases not matched to a gene: 7. From germline, CDR1 is MNHNY and CDR2 SVGAGI (reference sequence). CDR3 bases: TGTGCCAGCAGTTACTTCGGACAGGGCCCGCATGGCTACACCTTC. It encodes CASSYFGQGPHGYTF.

This clone showed up just a few times. The chain links TRBV7-2 to TRBJ1-3, with D possibly being TRBD1 (5 bases). V lost 5 bases and J 0 bases, leaving 14 bases between the germline ends. This CDR3 region has 16 residues. The germline gives CDR1 SGHTA, CDR2 FQGNSA. CDR3 DNA: TGTGCCAGCAGCCCGCAGGGTTATTACTCTGGAAACACCATATATTTT. Amino acids: CASSPQGYYSGNTIYF.